The subject of this entry is one TCR beta chain. Its antigen is unknown. The sample belongs to a study of beta chain features in type 1 diabetes. The germline V and J ends were trimmed by 2 bases and 4 bases, with 11 bases remaining between them. Germline CDR1 WSHSY, CDR2 SAAADI. This CDR3 is 14 amino acids long. The investigators reverse transcribed all of the isolated RNA, so they sequenced expressed TCRB transcripts. Sequencing used immunoSEQ multiplex PCR; TCRdb keeps in-frame clones, though not all of them. The sample lists 40,000 to 55,000 clones, just under 45% occurring once. Findings of the study overall: All four CD4+ subsets of Type 1 diabetes patients contained TCRB CDR3s that were moderately but significantly shorter.

The chain uses TRBV10-2 and TRBJ2-5, with D perhaps matching TRBD2 (6 bases). The source is a man aged 25-45 years with type 1 diabetes. Material: stem cell memory CD4+ T cells from blood. The CDR3 reads CASSEGVRGETQYF. CDR3 nucleotide sequence: TGCGCCAGCAGTGAGGGCGTGCGGGGAGAGACCCAGTACTTC.